This T cell receptor beta chain is from a study of response to subunit inactivated influenza vaccine. Overall study results and limits: Each seasonal flu vaccination may recruit only limited new T cells, authors suggested.

This clonotype was recorded at least ten times. Its antigen is undetermined. TCRdb re-analysed the RT-PCR reads in MiXCR, keeping a single row per CDR3 protein. The table records about 480,000 distinct CDR3 sequences, over 10% of them present only once. Sequencing used PBMCs from blood, obtained around seven weeks after vaccination. This TCR came from a man between 50 and 59 years old who received an inactivated influenza vaccine.

CDR3 bases: TGTGCCAGCATGGGACAGTTTGAAGCTTTCTTT. This translates into CASMGQFEAFF. V is TRBV12-3 or TRBV12-4 and J is TRBJ1-1, with 7 positions matching TRBD1. CDR3 length equals 11 residues. V lost 7 bases and J lost 7; bases outside the gene matches: 3.